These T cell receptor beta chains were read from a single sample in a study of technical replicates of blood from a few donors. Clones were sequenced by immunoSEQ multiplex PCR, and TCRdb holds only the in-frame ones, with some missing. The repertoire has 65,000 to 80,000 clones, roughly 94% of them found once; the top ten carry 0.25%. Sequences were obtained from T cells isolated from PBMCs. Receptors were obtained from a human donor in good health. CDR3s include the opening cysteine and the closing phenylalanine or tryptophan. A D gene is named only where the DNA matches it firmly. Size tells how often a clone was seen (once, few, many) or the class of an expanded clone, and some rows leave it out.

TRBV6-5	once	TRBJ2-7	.	TGTGCCAGCAGTTACTCAGCCGAGTACGAGCAGTACTTC	CASSYSAEYEQYF
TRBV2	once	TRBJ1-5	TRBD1	TGTGCCAGCAGTGACCCCGGGACAGCTAGCAATCAGCCCCAGCATTTT	CASSDPGTASNQPQHF
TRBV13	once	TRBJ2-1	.	TGTGCCAGCAGCTTAGACACAGGGACCTACAATGAGCAGTTCTTC	CASSLDTGTYNEQFF
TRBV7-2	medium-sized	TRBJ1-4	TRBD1	TGTGCCAGCAGCAGATACAGGGGTGTTAGTGAAAAACTGTTTTTT	CASSRYRGVSEKLFF
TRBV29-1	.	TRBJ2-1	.	TGCAGCTCACTTTTCTACAATGAGCAGTTCTTC	CSSLFYNEQFF
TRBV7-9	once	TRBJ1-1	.	TGTGCCAGCGAAGGACAGACGAACACTGAAGCTTTCTTT	CASEGQTNTEAFF
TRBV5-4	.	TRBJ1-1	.	TGTGCCAGCAGGCGAGCGGGTATGAGGGCGGCTGAAGCTTTCTTT	CASRRAGMRAAEAFF
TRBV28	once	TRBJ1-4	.	TGTGCCAGCAGTTCCCGGTCGCAGGCAACTAATGAAAAACTGTTTTTT	CASSSRSQATNEKLFF
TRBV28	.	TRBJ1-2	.	TGTGCCAGCAATCGGGAGGGATATGGCTACACCTTC	CASNREGYGYTF
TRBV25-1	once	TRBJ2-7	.	TGTGCCAGCAGTGAGTCCCCAGGTGGGGCGCTGGCCTACGAGCAGTACTTC	CASSESPGGALAYEQYF
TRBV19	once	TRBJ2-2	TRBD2	TGTGCCAGTATATCAGCGGGAGAAAACGGGGAGCTGTTTTTT	CASISAGENGELFF
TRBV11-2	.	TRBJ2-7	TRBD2	TGTGCCAGCAGCCCCCTATTCGGGCTAGCGGGAGATGGGTACGAGCAGTACTTC	CASSPLFGLAGDGYEQYF
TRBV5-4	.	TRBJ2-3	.	TGTGCCAGCAGCTTGGTGCGGGGGCAGACAGATACGCAGTATTTT	CASSLVRGQTDTQYF
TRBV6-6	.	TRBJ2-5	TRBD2	TGTGCCAGCAGTTTTTTCGGGGGGGGTCAAGAGACCCAGTACTTC	CASSFFGGGQETQYF
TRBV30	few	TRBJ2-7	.	TGTGCCTGGAGGGGCAGCTCCTACGAGCAGTACTTC	CAWRGSSYEQYF